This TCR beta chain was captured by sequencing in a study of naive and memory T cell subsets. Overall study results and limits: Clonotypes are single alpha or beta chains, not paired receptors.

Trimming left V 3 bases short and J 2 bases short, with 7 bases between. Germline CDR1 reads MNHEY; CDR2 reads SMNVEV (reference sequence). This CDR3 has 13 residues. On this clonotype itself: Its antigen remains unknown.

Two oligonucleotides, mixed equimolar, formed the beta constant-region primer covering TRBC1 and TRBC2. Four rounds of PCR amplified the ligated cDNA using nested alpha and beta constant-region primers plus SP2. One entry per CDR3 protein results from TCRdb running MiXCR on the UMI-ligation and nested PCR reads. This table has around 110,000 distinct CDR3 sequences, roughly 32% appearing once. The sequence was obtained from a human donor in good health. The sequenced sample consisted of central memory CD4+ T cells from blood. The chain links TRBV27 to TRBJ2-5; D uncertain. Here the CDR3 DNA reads TGTGCCAGCAGTTTTCAGAAACAAGAGACCCAGTACTTC. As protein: CASSFQKQETQYF.